This TCR beta chain came from a study of cytomegalovirus exposure and HLA in healthy donors. Study background: As released early, the data held about 85 million unique TCRs from HLA-typed donors.

13 Jbeta primers and 60 Vbeta primers were used for the PCR. Repertoires were generated with immunoSEQ multiplex PCR, while TCRdb's copy carries only in-frame clones and drops some. Among 90,000 to 150,000 clones listed, 70% to 80% were seen once. CDR3 length: 17 residues. The trim removed 1 base at V and 3 bases at J, leaving 7 bases unmatched. From germline, CDR1 is SGHRS and CDR2 YFSETQ. This clone was seen once. This chain joins TRBV5-1 and TRBJ1-3, with 10 bases identical to TRBD1. The sequencing sample was made of PBMCs. The source of this sequence is a woman between 35 and 50 years old in good health and CMV-seropositive. CDR3 DNA: TGCGCCAGCAGCTTGTCGAAAGGACAGGGGGATGGAAACACCATATATTTT. This codes for CASSLSKGQGDGNTIYF. Full variable domain (missing parts from reference TRBV5-1 and TRBJ1-3): KAGVTQTPRYLIKTRGQQVTLSCSPISGHRSVSWYQQTPGQGLQFLFEYFSETQRNKGNFPGRFSGRQFSNSRSEMNVSTLELGDSALYLCASSLSKGQGDGNTIYFGEGSWLTVV.